This T cell receptor (beta chain) derives from a study of blood T cell repertoires in COVID-19. About the research overall: Sites across the United States, Italy and Spain contributed samples from acute and convalescent COVID-19. The analysed material was cDNA or gDNA that came from T cells, B-cell-depleted T cells, or PBMCs.

Germline-derived CDR1 and CDR2 are SEHNR and FQNEAQ (reference sequence). Trimming removed 3 bases from V and 1 base from J, with 15 bases in between. The CDR3 runs to 16 residues. As originally analysed: Amplified reference gene primers provided the basis for estimating nucleated cell counts. Only in-frame clones appear in the TCRdb table, and some are missing; sequencing was by immunoSEQ multiplex PCR. The DNA gave D and trimming, while V, J and clone size come from that table. The sample has about 170,000 clones, more than 70% seen once. The sequencing input was peripheral blood. V is TRBV7-9 and J is TRBJ1-2, with D possibly TRBD1 on 5 matching bases. This receptor was taken from a man between 50 and 59 years old who had recovered from COVID-19. CDR3 bases: TGTGCCAGCAGCTTGCCGACCGCGGGACGTAACTATGGCTACACCTTC. It translates to CASSLPTAGRNYGYTF.